The 28 T cell receptor beta chains listed next were all sequenced from one sample in a study of human T cells and chemical hapten exposure. The time point denotes: patch test 2, 6 weeks after DPC sensitization. The treatment: therapeutic diphenylcyclopropenone sensitization with weekly scalp DPC. Each CDR3 protein is one row after TCRdb ran MiXCR on the RACE reads. The data show 80,000 to 95,000 distinct CDR3 sequences, about 10% seen once. Sequences were derived from whole blood, sampled in connection with sensitization to the hapten diphenylcyclopropenone (DPC). These receptors originate from a man aged 35 to 55 with alopecia areata. Some clones in this sample may be carry-over from other donors' samples.

There are a few counts of this clonotype. This sequence joins TRBV27 and TRBJ2-5, with 8 bases lining up with TRBD2. Germline trimming cut 4 bases from V and 4 bases from J; bases unmatched to any gene: 8. This CDR3 is built from 15 residues. Germline V lookup: CDR1 MNHEY, CDR2 SMNVEV (reference sequence). Written as DNA, the CDR3 is TGTGCCAGCAGTTCTCTTAGCGGGGTGAGAGAGACCCAGTACTTC. It translates to CASSSLSGVRETQYF.

This chain uses TRBV20-1 with TRBJ1-5, with 7 positions matching TRBD1. The CDR3 consists of 16 residues. V shed 3 bases, J shed 0 bases, and the junction held 8 bases outside the gene matches. Germline loops: CDR1 DFQATT, CDR2 SNEGSKA (reference sequence). The CDR3 sequence: CSARGDRTISNQPQHF. CDR3 in DNA: TGCAGTGCTAGGGGGGACAGAACCATTAGCAATCAGCCCCAGCATTTT.

This clonotype appeared a few times. The CDR3 DNA sequence: TGTGCCAGCAGTGTTGAGTATGAGCAGTTCTTC. Its translation is CASSVEYEQFF. V usage is TRBV12-3 or TRBV12-4 and J usage is TRBJ2-1; D is undetermined. This CDR3 contains 11 residues. Trimming removed 5 bases from V and 8 bases from J, with 7 bases in between.

This chain joins TRBV24-1 and TRBJ2-3, with a possible D match to TRBD2 (6 bases). Germline V CDR1 and CDR2: KGHDR, SFDVKD. The germline V and J ends were trimmed by 3 bases and 1 base, with 10 bases remaining between them. The CDR3 spans 15 residues. The CDR3 DNA reads as TGTGCCACCAGTGATACGGGAGTACGCACAGATACGCAGTATTTT. Translated: CATSDTGVRTDTQYF.

The rearrangement links TRBV6-2 or TRBV6-3 to TRBJ2-7; unclear D gene. The CDR3 has 13 residues. Trimming left V 0 bases short and J 4 bases short, with 7 bases between. Germline V gene lookup returns CDR1 MNHEY and CDR2 SVGEGT. As DNA, the CDR3 is TGTGCCAGCAGTTACTCCGACCGTTACGAGCAGTACTTC. This encodes CASSYSDRYEQYF.

In its sample, this clonotype was seen many times. CDR3 residues: CASRAGGTDTQYF. CDR3 nucleotide sequence: TGTGCCAGCAGGGCAGGAGGCACAGATACGCAGTATTTT. The rearrangement joins TRBV27 to TRBJ2-3; D ambiguous. The CDR3 is 13 amino acids. The germline gives CDR1 MNHEY, CDR2 SMNVEV (reference sequence). The V end lost 6 bases, the J end lost 1 base, and 8 bases lay between the germline ends.

This clonotype was picked up many times. This chain connects TRBV5-1 to TRBJ2-3; 7 nucleotides match TRBD2. The CDR3 is 16 residues long. With V trimmed by 0 bases and J by 0 bases, 4 bases remained unmatched. Germline lookup yields CDR1 SGHRS and CDR2 YFSETQ. DNA for the CDR3: TGCGCCAGCAGCTTGGCCGGGACTACTAGCACAGATACGCAGTATTTT. Protein sequence: CASSLAGTTSTDTQYF. Drawing the rest from reference TRBV5-1 and TRBJ2-3, the complete variable domain is KAGVTQTPRYLIKTRGQQVTLSCSPISGHRSVSWYQQTPGQGLQFLFEYFSETQRNKGNFPGRFSGRQFSNSRSEMNVSTLELGDSALYLCASSLAGTTSTDTQYFGPGTRLTVL.

This clonotype turned up a few times. The chain carries TRBV6-5 and TRBJ2-1; perhaps TRBD2 as D (7 bases). Germline V gives CDR1 MNHEY, CDR2 SVGAGI. The CDR3 has 15 residues. V was clipped by 4 bases and J by 5 bases, with 15 bases between them. The CDR3 coding sequence is TGTGCCAGCAGTTCCCGGGGGGCCAACCACAATGAGCAGTTCTTC. It translates to CASSSRGANHNEQFF.

The chain carries TRBV7-7 and TRBJ2-3; TRBD1 agrees at 8 bases. Germline lookup yields CDR1 SSHAT and CDR2 FNYEAQ (reference sequence). The CDR3 is 13 amino acids. The CDR3 nucleotides read TGTGCGACAACCGGGACAGGAGGAGATACGCAGTATTTT. Its protein product is CATTGTGGDTQYF. Supplemented by reference TRBV7-7 and TRBJ2-3, the full variable domain reads GAGVSQSPRYKVTKRGQDVTLRCDPISSHATLYWYQQALGQGPEFLTYFNYEAQPDKSGLPSDRFSAERPEGSISTLTIQRTEQRDSAMYRCATTGTGGDTQYFGPGTRLTVL.

The chain couples TRBV3-1 to TRBJ2-3; D perhaps matches TRBD2 (6 bases). Germline lookup yields CDR1 LGHDT and CDR2 YNNKEL (reference sequence). This CDR3 is 15 amino acids long. V was pared by 1 base and J by 2 bases, with 10 bases between. DNA for the CDR3: TGTGCCAGCAGCCAAGGGGCGGGACCCACAGATACGCAGTATTTT. Encoded protein: CASSQGAGPTDTQYF.

In regard to this clonotype: One end of the junction is discordant with germline, which a read error may explain. The rearrangement uses TRBV27 and TRBJ1-5, with D possibly matching TRBD1 (5 bases). From germline, CDR1 is MNHEY and CDR2 SMNVEV (reference sequence). The CDR3 is made up of 14 amino acids. CDR3 region: CASSPLSGNQPQHF. The CDR3 nucleotides read TGTGCCAGCAGTCCCCTTTCAGGGAATCAGCCCCAACATTTT.

This clonotype was found a few times. This chain connects TRBV30 to TRBJ2-5; D might be TRBD2 (6 bases). The CDR3 has 11 residues. Germline V lookup: CDR1 GTSNPN, CDR2 SVGIG (reference sequence). Trimming stripped 2 bases from V and 11 bases from J, with 12 bases between. The CDR3 loop reads CAWSSRDWQYF. The CDR3 DNA reads TGTGCCTGGAGTTCACGGGACTGGCAGTACTTC. The whole variable domain, remainder taken from reference TRBV30 and TRBJ2-5, is SQTIHQWPATLVQPVGSPLSLECTVEGTSNPNLYWYRQAAGRGLQLLFYSVGIGQISSEVPQNLSASRPQDRQFILSSKKLLLSDSGFYLCAWSSRDWQYFGPGTRLLVL.

The chain is built from TRBV7-9 and TRBJ2-1; D might be TRBD2 (5 bases). The CDR3 contains 15 residues. Trimming removed 1 base at V and 8 bases at J, with 15 bases between. Germline assignment: CDR1 SEHNR and CDR2 FQNEAQ (reference sequence). This chain's CDR3 is CASSLESGPAYEQFF. The CDR3, as DNA: TGTGCCAGCAGCTTAGAAAGCGGCCCAGCCTATGAGCAGTTCTTC.

This clonotype has only one observation. The gene calls are TRBV27 and TRBJ2-7; 10 nucleotides line up with TRBD1. After removal of 7 bases from V and 0 bases from J, the junction contained 6 bases not matched to a gene. Germline assignment: CDR1 MNHEY and CDR2 SMNVEV (reference sequence). The CDR3 consists of 15 residues. The CDR3 loop is CASTRQGAGSYEQYF. The CDR3 DNA is TGTGCCAGCACCCGACAGGGGGCAGGCTCCTACGAGCAGTACTTC.

V gene TRBV6-4 combines with J gene TRBJ1-5; 7 bases fit TRBD1. This CDR3 is built from 15 residues. The germline CDR1 and CDR2 sequences are MRHNA and SNTAGT. The junction had 6 bases not matched to a gene; V was cut back by 6 bases and J by 1 base. This CDR3 is CASRRDRESNQPQHF. CDR3 nucleotides: TGTGCCAGCAGGCGCGACAGGGAGAGCAATCAGCCCCAGCATTTT.

The gene calls are TRBV20-1 and TRBJ2-3; 7 nucleotides match TRBD2. Germline-derived CDR1 and CDR2 are DFQATT and SNEGSKA (reference sequence). V lost 0 bases, J lost 0 bases, and 9 bases stayed unmatched. The CDR3 totals 17 residues. CDR3 sequence (DNA): TGCAGTGCTAGAGACTCCTTGACTAGCCGGAGCACAGATACGCAGTATTTT. Protein: CSARDSLTSRSTDTQYF.

This clonotype was counted at least ten times. The rearrangement uses TRBV6-2 or TRBV6-3 and TRBJ1-4; D not certain. V was cut by 0 bases and J by 5 bases, with 13 bases left in between. Germline V gene data show CDR1 as MNHEY and CDR2 as SVGEGT. The CDR3 has 16 amino acids. The CDR3 DNA is TGTGCCAGCAGTTACTCGAAGCGGCTAAGGAATGAAAAACTGTTTTTT. This gives the protein CASSYSKRLRNEKLFF.

The chain uses TRBV6-2 or TRBV6-3 and TRBJ2-3, with TRBD2 matching over 10 bases. Trimming removed 3 bases from V and 2 bases from J; junction bases left unmatched: 11. The CDR3 sequence is 18 residues long. CDR1 and CDR2 from the germline V gene are MNHEY and SVGEGT. The CDR3 sequence: CASSYPLAGDRITDTQYF. The CDR3 DNA sequence: TGTGCCAGCAGTTATCCGCTAGCGGGAGACCGTATCACAGATACGCAGTATTTT.

This clonotype was seen a few times. The chain has TRBV6-5 and TRBJ2-1; 11 bases match TRBD2. The CDR3 spans 19 residues. In germline, CDR1 is MNHEY, CDR2 SVGAGI. Trimming took 0 bases from V and 5 from J; bases not matched to a gene: 12. The CDR3 DNA sequence: TGTGCCAGCAGTTACTCGTTGGTAGCGGGAGGGCCCCGGAACAATGAGCAGTTCTTC. Translated: CASSYSLVAGGPRNNEQFF.

This clonotype was counted ten times or more. V gene TRBV6-2 or TRBV6-3 combines with J gene TRBJ2-7, with 7 nucleotides matching TRBD1. CDR1 MNHEY and CDR2 SVGEGT come from the germline V gene. This CDR3 comprises 13 residues. Trimming took 2 bases from V and 6 from J; bases not matched to a gene: 4. The CDR3 sequence: CASSYNDRAEQYV. CDR3 in DNA: TGTGCCAGCAGTTACAACGACAGGGCCGAGCAGTACGTC.

This clonotype was seen more than once but under ten times. The chain combines TRBV3-1 with TRBJ2-2; D gene uncertain. CDR3 length equals 12 residues. Trimming removed 3 bases at V and 8 bases at J, with 7 bases between. Germline V CDR1 and CDR2: LGHDT, YNNKEL (reference sequence). The CDR3, as DNA: TGTGCCAGCAGCCAGGGCAGAGGGGAGCTGTTTTTT. This encodes CASSQGRGELFF.

This clonotype has a handful of counts. The chain links TRBV9 to TRBJ1-6; 7 positions match TRBD1. The CDR3 extends over 16 amino acids. CDR1 is SGDLS and CDR2 is YYNGEE in the germline V gene. V shed 3 bases, J shed 7 bases, and the junction held 10 bases outside the gene matches. Written as DNA, the CDR3 is TGTGCCAGCAGCGGAAAGACACAGGGGCCGAATTCACCCCTCCACTTT. Its translation is CASSGKTQGPNSPLHF.

The chain carries TRBV29-1 and TRBJ2-4; 10 bases are shared with TRBD1. The CDR3 is made up of 13 amino acids. In germline, CDR1 is SQVTM, CDR2 ANQGSEA. The trim removed 7 bases at V and 6 bases at J, leaving 6 bases unmatched. CDR3 residues: CSAEGQGTNIQYF. CDR3 coding DNA: TGCAGCGCTGAGGGACAGGGGACAAACATTCAGTACTTC. The variable domain in full, with the rest retrieved from reference TRBV29-1 and TRBJ2-4, is SAVISQKPSRDICQRGTSLTIQCQVDSQVTMMFWYRQQPGQSLTLIATANQGSEATYESGFVIDKFPISRPNLTFSTLTVSNMSPEDSSIYLCSAEGQGTNIQYFGAGTRLSVL.

This chain joins TRBV20-1 and TRBJ2-3; 9 bases align to TRBD2. Germline trimming cut 6 bases from V and 4 bases from J; bases unmatched to any gene: 2. The CDR3 sequence is 12 residues long. Germline V gene data show CDR1 as DFQATT and CDR2 as SNEGSKA (reference sequence). This CDR3 is CSAGTSPDTQYF. The CDR3 bases are TGCAGTGCCGGGACTAGCCCAGATACGCAGTATTTT.

This clonotype was recorded a few times. The J gene is TRBJ2-5, the V gene TRBV25-1; possibly TRBD2 for D (6 bases). The V gene lost 3 bases and the J gene lost 4 bases, with 6 bases spanning the gap. CDR1 and CDR2 (germline): MGHDK, SYGVNS. CDR3 length equals 12 residues. The CDR3 here is CASSDGGETQYF. In DNA form, the CDR3 reads TGTGCCAGCAGTGACGGGGGAGAGACCCAGTACTTC.

This chain links TRBV20-1 with TRBJ2-1; tentatively, D is TRBD2 (6 bases). The CDR3 totals 15 residues. The V and J ends lost 6 bases and 4 bases respectively, with 19 bases between them. The germline gives CDR1 DFQATT, CDR2 SNEGSKA (reference sequence). The CDR3 loop is CSALDYATLYNEQFF. DNA of the CDR3: TGCAGTGCATTGGACTACGCAACCCTGTACAATGAGCAGTTCTTC.

This chain connects TRBV4-3 to TRBJ2-7; tentatively, D is TRBD1 (5 bases). The germline gives CDR1 LGHNA, CDR2 YSLEER. The length of the CDR3 is 18 residues. The V end lost 1 base, the J end lost 2 bases, and 21 bases lay between the germline ends. CDR3 nucleotide sequence: TGCGCCAGCAGCCAAGGCCAGCAGGGAACGGGTCGACCCTACGAGCAGTACGTC. Translating gives CASSQGQQGTGRPYEQYV.

The sample holds a few counts of this clonotype. The rearrangement joins TRBV5-1 to TRBJ2-2, with 7 bases matching TRBD1. V was pared by 7 bases and J by 5 bases, with 8 bases of the junction left unmatched. CDR1 and CDR2 from the germline V gene are SGHRS and YFSETQ. The CDR3 covers 14 residues. The CDR3 nucleotides read TGCGCCAGCGCCTTCTCACAGGGGACCGGGGAGCTGTTTTTT. This sequence encodes CASAFSQGTGELFF. The whole variable domain, filled in from reference TRBV5-1 and TRBJ2-2, reads KAGVTQTPRYLIKTRGQQVTLSCSPISGHRSVSWYQQTPGQGLQFLFEYFSETQRNKGNFPGRFSGRQFSNSRSEMNVSTLELGDSALYLCASAFSQGTGELFFGEGSRLTVL.